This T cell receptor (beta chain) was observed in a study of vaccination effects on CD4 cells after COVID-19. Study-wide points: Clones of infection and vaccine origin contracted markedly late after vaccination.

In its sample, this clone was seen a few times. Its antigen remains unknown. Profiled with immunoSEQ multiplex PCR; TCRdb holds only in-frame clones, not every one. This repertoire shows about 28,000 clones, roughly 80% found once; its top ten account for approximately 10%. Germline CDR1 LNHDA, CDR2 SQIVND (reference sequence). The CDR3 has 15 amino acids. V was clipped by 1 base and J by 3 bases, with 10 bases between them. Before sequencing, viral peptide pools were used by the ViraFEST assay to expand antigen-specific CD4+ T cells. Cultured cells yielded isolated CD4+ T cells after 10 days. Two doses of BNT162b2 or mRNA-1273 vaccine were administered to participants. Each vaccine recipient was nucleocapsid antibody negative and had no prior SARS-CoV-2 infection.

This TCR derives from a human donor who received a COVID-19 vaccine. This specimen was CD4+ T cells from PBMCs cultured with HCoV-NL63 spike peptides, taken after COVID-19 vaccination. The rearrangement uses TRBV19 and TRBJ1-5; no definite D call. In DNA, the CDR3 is TGTGCCAGTAGTATAGTGCAGCCACTCAATCAGCCCCAGCATTTT. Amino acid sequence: CASSIVQPLNQPQHF.